This record looks at one T cell receptor (beta chain) sequence and its context. Its cognate antigen is unknown. CTLA-4 blockade using ipilimumab, together with focal radiation, was received by patients with chemo-refractory metastatic non-small-cell lung cancer. Profiled with immunoSEQ multiplex PCR; TCRdb holds only in-frame clones, not every one. The data hold 60,000 to 70,000 clones, with around 79% observed a single time. The sample comes from a study of radiotherapy plus CTLA-4 blockade in lung cancer. Overall study: Of all patients, under 20% responded objectively and about 34% showed disease control. Study findings and constraints: After radiotherapy and ipilimumab, tumor-derived clones expanded in peripheral blood.

Trimming shortened V by 3 bases and J by 3 bases, and 10 bases separated the two germline ends. Germline assignment: CDR1 WNHNN and CDR2 SYGVQD (reference sequence). CDR3 length equals 14 residues. V gene TRBV10-1 combines with J gene TRBJ2-3; D is unresolved. The clonotype originates from a human donor with non-small cell lung cancer who had a complete response to radiotherapy plus ipilimumab. The input for sequencing was peripheral blood, taken from a patient treated with radiotherapy plus ipilimumab. CDR3 residues: CASSDPLGTDTQYF. The CDR3 coding sequence is TGCGCCAGCAGTGATCCCCTTGGTACAGATACGCAGTATTTT.